This is a list of T cell receptor beta chains from one sample in a study of T-cell memory formation after mild COVID-19. Via MiXCR, TCRdb re-called the 5' RACE reads, giving one row per CDR3 protein. The table includes around 530,000 distinct CDR3 sequences, about 20% detected once. Sample: PBMCs or a T cell subset sorted from them (not recorded which). The receptors originated from an adult woman who had mild COVID-19 (a few samples of this study predate the infection). Cell type and time point are not known. Both conserved end residues are part of each CDR3. Fields, in order: J gene, V gene, clone size, D gene, CDR3 protein, CDR3 DNA. The D gene is left open where the match is weak. Not every row has a clone size; where given, it reads once, few, many or a size class.

TRBJ1-1 TRBV12-1 NA NA CASSFSGRGGGTEAFF TGTGCCAGCAGCTTTTCCGGCAGGGGAGGGGGCACTGAAGCTTTCTTT
TRBJ1-2 TRBV9 NA NA CASSANHGQNYGYTF TGTGCCAGCAGCGCCAACCACGGGCAGAACTATGGCTACACCTTC
TRBJ2-7 TRBV7-6 NA TRBD1 CASSHKGQGWGTYEQYF TGTGCCAGCAGCCACAAAGGACAGGGTTGGGGAACCTACGAGCAGTACTTC
TRBJ1-1 TRBV5-1 many NA CASSLEGRMNTEAFF TGCGCCAGCAGCTTGGAAGGACGGATGAACACTGAAGCTTTCTTT
TRBJ2-1 TRBV12-3/TRBV12-4 NA TRBD1 CASSASGTGRIEQFF TGTGCCAGCAGTGCATCCGGGACAGGGCGAATTGAGCAGTTCTTC
TRBJ2-7 TRBV12-3/TRBV12-4 few NA CASSLRGQLSYEQYF TGTGCCAGCAGCCTCCGAGGACAGTTGTCCTACGAGCAGTACTTC
TRBJ2-1 TRBV5-6 NA NA CASSSEEDPPYNEQFF TGTGCCAGCAGCTCGGAGGAGGACCCCCCCTACAATGAGCAGTTCTTC
TRBJ2-5 TRBV30 few NA CAWSVSADQETQYF TGTGCCTGGAGTGTGTCGGCAGATCAAGAGACCCAGTACTTC
TRBJ2-3 TRBV3-1 few TRBD2 CASSIYRGGSTDTQYF TGTGCCAGCAGCATTTATCGGGGGGGGAGCACAGATACGCAGTATTTT
TRBJ1-5 TRBV6-2/TRBV6-3 few NA CASSLDGFNQPQHF TGTGCCAGCAGCCTGGACGGCTTCAATCAGCCCCAGCATTTT
TRBJ2-2 TRBV5-4 few NA CASSFPGAGGELFF TGTGCCAGCAGCTTTCCGGGGGCCGGCGGGGAGCTGTTTTTT
TRBJ2-1 TRBV7-7 few NA CASSLNEGDEQFF TGTGCTAGCAGCCTAAACGAGGGGGATGAGCAGTTCTTC
TRBJ2-2 TRBV4-3 NA NA CASSQVHRKLITGELFF TGCGCCAGCAGCCAGGTGCACAGGAAACTTATCACCGGGGAGCTGTTTTTT
TRBJ2-5 TRBV11-1 few TRBD2 CASSLGGGAEETQYF TGTGCCAGCAGCTTAGGCGGGGGGGCTGAAGAGACCCAGTACTTC
TRBJ1-1 TRBV10-2 few NA CASSGEEKGLPQAFF TGCGCCAGCAGTGGAGAAGAGAAGGGTTTACCTCAAGCTTTCTTT
TRBJ2-5 TRBV25-1 NA NA CASSEYSLTETQYF TGTGCCAGCAGTGAATATAGCCTGACGGAGACCCAGTACTTC
TRBJ2-7 TRBV11-2 few NA CASSSVGYGGDYEQYF TGTGCCAGCAGCTCAGTGGGCTACGGCGGCGACTACGAGCAGTACTTC
TRBJ2-3 TRBV7-3 few NA CASSPGMGVTDTQYF TGTGCCAGCAGCCCCGGGATGGGTGTCACAGATACGCAGTATTTT
TRBJ2-1 TRBV9 NA NA CASSVVGSEQFF TGTGCCAGCAGCGTAGTCGGGAGTGAGCAGTTCTTC
TRBJ2-1 TRBV5-1 few NA CASSLVVQGPGNEQFF TGCGCCAGCAGCTTGGTGGTTCAGGGACCGGGGAATGAGCAGTTCTTC
TRBJ1-1 TRBV19 NA NA CASLGGGMNTEAFF TGTGCCAGCCTCGGTGGCGGTATGAACACTGAAGCTTTCTTT
TRBJ1-6 TRBV9 NA NA CASSVDGSPLHF TGTGCCAGCAGCGTAGATGGTTCACCCCTCCACTTT
TRBJ1-1 TRBV7-2 NA NA CASSLTPSQVDAEAFF TGTGCCAGCAGCTTGACCCCCTCCCAGGTCGACGCTGAAGCTTTCTTT
TRBJ2-1 TRBV12-3/TRBV12-4 NA NA CASTLRGRSSWNEQFF TGTGCCAGCACCCTCCGGGGGAGATCCTCGTGGAATGAGCAGTTCTTC
TRBJ1-2 TRBV12-3/TRBV12-4 many NA CASSQFDQNYGYTF TGTGCCAGCAGTCAGTTCGACCAAAACTATGGCTACACCTTC
TRBJ2-3 TRBV7-9 NA NA CASSLVGLPPTDTQYF TGTGCCAGCAGCTTAGTAGGCCTACCCCCCACAGATACGCAGTATTTT
TRBJ2-3 TRBV14 NA TRBD2 CASSPQRGDTQYF TGTGCCAGCAGCCCTCAGCGGGGGGATACGCAGTATTTT
TRBJ2-4 TRBV21-1 few NA CASSNRCPSKEDIQYF TGTGCCAGCAGCAACAGGTGCCCCTCTAAGGAGGACATTCAGTACTTC
TRBJ2-7 TRBV6-5 NA TRBD1 CASSYSTGAEQYF TGTGCCAGCAGTTACTCGACAGGGGCCGAGCAGTACTTC
TRBJ1-1 TRBV20-1 few TRBD1 CSARNGGTGGRSTEAFF TGCAGTGCTCGAAACGGCGGGACAGGGGGAAGGTCCACTGAAGCTTTCTTT
TRBJ1-6 TRBV25-1 few NA CASSPWGRRNSPLHF TGTGCCAGCTCTCCCTGGGGGCGGAGGAATTCACCCCTCCACTTT
TRBJ2-5 TRBV5-4 few NA CASSLVGGHQETQYF TGTGCCAGCAGCTTGGTGGGGGGGCACCAAGAGACCCAGTACTTC
TRBJ2-1 TRBV2 few NA CASSENPNEQFF TGTGCCAGCAGTGAGAACCCCAATGAGCAGTTCTTC
TRBJ2-1 TRBV7-9 NA NA CASSPFGTEQFF TGTGCCAGCAGCCCCTTCGGGACTGAGCAGTTCTTC
TRBJ2-4 TRBV5-1 few NA CASSLVASGSPTRFF NA
TRBJ2-5 TRBV10-3 few NA CAISEFAQETQYF TGTGCCATCAGTGAGTTTGCCCAAGAGACCCAGTACTTC